Listed below are T cell receptor beta chains from one sample, sequenced in a study of cytomegalovirus exposure and HLA in healthy donors. The method was immunoSEQ multiplex PCR; TCRdb's version includes in-frame clones alone and lacks a portion of them. The repertoire has around 130,000 clones, 70% to 80% of them found once; the top ten carry around 2.6%. The sequenced sample consisted of PBMCs. The receptors shown here come from a human donor in good health. Each CDR3 is given with its conserved first and last residue. The D gene is left open where the match is weak. Clone size, where shown, is once, few, many, or a class for clones that have expanded.

v_gene,d_gene,abundance,j_gene,CDR3aa,CDR3nt
TRBV7-7,NA,NA,TRBJ2-5,CASSPWLSDSQETQYF,TGTGCCAGCAGTCCCTGGCTCTCCGACAGCCAAGAGACCCAGTACTTC
TRBV5-3,NA,NA,TRBJ1-1,CAELAFIEAFF,TGTGCCGAATTGGCCTTTATTGAAGCTTTCTTT
TRBV28,NA,NA,TRBJ2-4,CASSLYYQGTKNIQYF,TGTGCCAGCAGTTTATATTATCAGGGGACCAAAAACATTCAGTACTTC
TRBV23-1,NA,NA,TRBJ1-3,CASTTILRGSGNTIYF,TGCGCCAGCACCACTATTCTCCGGGGCTCTGGAAACACCATATATTTT
TRBV7-3,TRBD1,few,TRBJ1-5,CASSPGDRFSNQPQHF,TGTGCCAGCAGCCCCGGGGACAGGTTTAGCAATCAGCCCCAGCATTTT
TRBV4-3,TRBD1,NA,TRBJ1-4,CASSQTGGGFNEKLFF,TGCGCCAGCAGCCAAACAGGGGGCGGTTTTAATGAAAAACTGTTTTTT
TRBV10-3,TRBD1,NA,TRBJ2-3,CAIARDSPTDTQYF,TGTGCCATCGCCCGGGACAGCCCCACAGATACGCAGTATTTT
TRBV4-3,TRBD1,NA,TRBJ2-1,CASSQDRTGAEEQFF,TGCGCCAGCAGCCAAGATCGGACAGGGGCAGAGGAGCAGTTCTTC
TRBV7-9,TRBD2,once,TRBJ2-3,CSSSTWTSADTQYF,TGTTCCAGCAGCACCTGGACTAGCGCAGATACGCAGTATTTT
TRBV27,NA,NA,TRBJ1-1,CASWGIPQGSFF,TGTGCCAGCTGGGGGATTCCACAGGGTTCTTTCTTT
TRBV20-1,NA,once,TRBJ2-2,CSARTAGELFF,TGCAGTGCCAGGACTGCCGGGGAGCTGTTTTTT
TRBV9,TRBD2,few,TRBJ2-2,CASSIGLAGGGNTGELFF,TGTGCCAGCAGCATTGGACTAGCGGGAGGAGGGAACACCGGGGAGCTGTTTTTT
TRBV7-9,TRBD1,few,TRBJ2-3,CASSQGGTDTQYF,TGTGCCAGCAGCCAGGGGGGCACAGATACGCAGTATTTT
TRBV5-1,TRBD1,few,TRBJ1-4,CASSPAQGARREKLFF,TGCGCCAGCAGCCCGGCACAGGGGGCCAGGAGGGAAAAACTGTTTTTT
TRBV7-8,NA,NA,TRBJ2-2,CASSLVTTANTGELFF,TGTGCCAGCAGCTTAGTAACGACAGCGAACACCGGGGAGCTGTTTTTT
TRBV9,NA,NA,TRBJ1-2,CASSSTGGNYGYTF,TGTGCCAGCAGCTCAACGGGGGGGAACTATGGCTACACCTTC
TRBV7-3,TRBD1,NA,TRBJ2-3,CASSLPETGSTDTQYF,TGTGCCAGCAGCTTACCCGAGACAGGGAGCACAGATACGCAGTATTTT
TRBV27,TRBD1,NA,TRBJ1-6,CASSSRTGGYGSPLHF,TGTGCCAGCAGTTCCCGCACAGGGGGTTATGGTTCACCCCTCCACTTT
TRBV6-1,TRBD1,NA,TRBJ2-1,CASRDRAVNEQLF,TGTGCCAGCAGGGACAGGGCGGTCAATGAGCAGCTCTTC
TRBV6-5,TRBD1,NA,TRBJ2-1,CASRGGPRGYNEQFF,TGTGCCAGCAGAGGGGGCCCACGAGGGTACAATGAGCAGTTCTTC
TRBV19,TRBD1,once,TRBJ2-7,CASSIRGPSYEQYF,TGTGCCAGTAGTATCAGGGGGCCTTCCTACGAGCAGTACTTC
TRBV2,NA,NA,TRBJ2-3,CASKIRLGSTDTQYF,TGTGCCAGCAAAATCCGACTAGGAAGCACAGATACGCAGTATTTT
TRBV15,TRBD1,few,TRBJ2-7,CATSTSGTGYEQYF,TGTGCCACCAGCACGAGCGGGACAGGGTACGAGCAGTACTTC